The TCR beta chain described here comes from a study of CD8 T cell repertoires and HIV-1 epitope variants. Study background: Enriched T cells were co-cultured with equal numbers of autologous T cell-negative antigen-presenting cells. Study-wide results and caveats: Beta chains alone show antigen proliferation, not cytokine profile or function.

Sequencing of TCR beta CDR3 used immunoSEQ survey depth. This table comes from immunoSEQ multiplex PCR, and its TCRdb copy is limited to in-frame clones, with some not included. Here the sample spans over 4,000 clones, about 68% being singletons. For this clone: Antigen unknown.

Germline values: CDR1 SGHDT, CDR2 YYEEEE. The CDR3 sequence is 14 residues long. The V and J ends lost 0 bases and 2 bases respectively, with 9 bases between them. J is TRBJ2-7 and V is TRBV5-6; possible D gene TRBD1, 5 bases. Input material: cultured CD8+ T cells derived from PBMCs. The sequence was collected from a male donor with HIV. CDR3 sequence (DNA): TGTGCCAGCAGCTTGGCAGGGTCCCCCTACGAGCAGTACTTC. Encoded protein: CASSLAGSPYEQYF.